What follows are 18 T cell receptor beta chains derived from one specimen sequenced in a study of early T cells in non-severe SARS-CoV-2 infection. TCRdb fed the 5' RACE reads into MiXCR, producing one record per CDR3 protein. Of more than 90,000 distinct CDR3 sequences in the sample, about 13% are singletons; the top ten hold approximately 2%. Sequenced input: whole blood. The receptors stem from an adult who was a healthcare worker with PCR-confirmed SARS-CoV-2 infection or an uninfected control (not recorded which).

The rearrangement links TRBV2 to TRBJ2-7; tentatively, D is TRBD2 (5 bases). The V gene's germline CDR1 is SNHLY and CDR2 FYNNEI. The CDR3 covers 12 residues. V gave up 5 bases and J gave up 4 bases, with 9 bases separating them. The CDR3 loop is CASSRGAYEQYF. The CDR3, as DNA: TGTGCCAGCAGTCGGGGTGCTTACGAGCAGTACTTC.

The V gene is TRBV28, the J gene TRBJ2-7, with D tentatively TRBD1 (6 bases). The CDR3 contains 15 residues. The germline V and J ends were trimmed by 6 bases and 3 bases, with 18 bases remaining between them. The V gene's germline CDR1 is MDHEN and CDR2 SYDVKM. The CDR3 DNA is TGTGCCAGCAGCCCACCCCGGGACAAGTACTACGAGCAGTACTTC. It yields the protein CASSPPRDKYYEQYF.

This clonotype has a count of ten or more. The rearrangement uses TRBV6-5 and TRBJ2-2; the D is unclear. This CDR3 has 16 residues. Germline CDR1 and CDR2: MNHEY and SVGAGI. Between the trimmed V and J ends, which lost 5 bases and 4 bases, there was a span of 17 bases. CDR3 in DNA: TGTGCCAGCAGTCCATGGGCCACACGTCCCACCGGGGAGCTGTTTTTT. Its protein product is CASSPWATRPTGELFF.

The gene calls are TRBV28 and TRBJ1-2; D might be TRBD1 (5 bases). This CDR3 has 12 residues. Trimming cost V 6 bases and J 5 bases, with 10 bases left between them. The germline gives CDR1 MDHEN, CDR2 SYDVKM. The CDR3 spells CASSPTAYGYTF. The DNA for the CDR3 is TGTGCCAGCAGCCCGACAGCGTATGGCTACACCTTC.

This clonotype occurred a few times. The rearrangement joins TRBV7-2 to TRBJ2-7, with 8 bases that match TRBD1. Trimming took 0 bases from V and 3 from J; bases not matched to a gene: 4. CDR1 is SGHTA, CDR2 FQGNSA, per germline. The CDR3 sequence is 15 residues long. The CDR3 bases are TGTGCCAGCAGCTTAGCGCCGGGACAGGACTACGAGCAGTACTTC. As protein: CASSLAPGQDYEQYF.

This clonotype has more than one count but fewer than ten. This chain links TRBV11-1 with TRBJ2-3, with D uncertain. V was clipped by 4 bases and J by 6 bases, with 20 bases between them. Germline assignment: CDR1 SGHAT and CDR2 FQDESV (reference sequence). The CDR3 spans 16 residues. The CDR3: CASSSRLNVVSDTQYF. The CDR3 DNA follows: TGTGCCAGCAGCTCCCGATTAAACGTCGTCTCGGATACGCAGTATTTT.

This clonotype was seen a few times. This chain connects TRBV14 to TRBJ2-5; D is perhaps TRBD2 (5 bases). The CDR3 is 16 amino acids. V was cut by 4 bases and J by 1 base, with 16 bases left in between. CDR1 is SGHDN, CDR2 FVKESK, per germline. CDR3 nucleotide sequence: TGTGCCAGCAGCCTTCTTAGCGAGTGGGCCCAAGAGACCCAGTACTTC. This codes for CASSLLSEWAQETQYF. Full variable domain (remainder filled in from reference TRBV14 and TRBJ2-5): EAGVTQFPSHSVIEKGQTVTLRCDPISGHDNLYWYRRVMGKEIKFLLHFVKESKQDESGMPNNRFLAERTGGTYSTLKVQPAELEDSGVYFCASSLLSEWAQETQYFGPGTRLLVL.

The gene calls are TRBV29-1 and TRBJ2-2, with 10 bases identical to TRBD1. The V gene's germline CDR1 is SQVTM and CDR2 ANQGSEA. The length of the CDR3 is 16 residues. Trimming cost V 6 bases and J 6 bases; bases outside gene matches: 13. CDR3 bases: TGCAGCGTCAGACCGACCGGGACAGGGGACCCCGGGGAGCTGTTTTTT. Translation gives CSVRPTGTGDPGELFF.

Ten or more counts support this clonotype. The rearrangement uses TRBV29-1 and TRBJ1-1; TRBD1 might be the D (5 bases). The CDR3 is 13 amino acids. Trimming cost V 7 bases and J 5 bases, with 17 bases left between them. Per germline, CDR1 SQVTM and CDR2 ANQGSEA. The CDR3 nucleotides are TGCAGCGGTGCACCGGGGCCAGGAACTGAAGCTTTCTTT. Encoded protein: CSGAPGPGTEAFF.

This chain joins TRBV20-1 and TRBJ2-1; unclear D gene. V lost 4 bases to trimming and J lost 13 bases, with 11 bases between them. Looked up from germline, CDR1 is DFQATT and CDR2 is SNEGSKA (reference sequence). The CDR3 has 10 amino acids. CDR3 region: CSAIFLDQFF. In DNA form, the CDR3 reads TGCAGTGCTATTTTCCTAGATCAGTTCTTC.

This clonotype was counted a few times. The chain links TRBV5-1 to TRBJ1-2; TRBD1 matches 9 bases. Trimming removed 4 bases from V and 4 bases from J; junction bases left unmatched: 8. CDR3 size: 15 residues. CDR1 is SGHRS, CDR2 YFSETQ, per germline. CDR3 DNA: TGCGCCAGCAGCGCCCAGACAGGGGGAGGCTATGGCTACACCTTC. Its protein product is CASSAQTGGGYGYTF.

This clonotype was detected many times. The rearrangement uses TRBV6-1 and TRBJ2-1, with a possible D match to TRBD1 (5 bases). Per germline, CDR1 MNHNS and CDR2 SASEGT. Trimming removed 0 bases at V and 5 bases at J, with 26 bases between. The CDR3 runs to 20 residues. CDR3 region: CASSEAAAETRARYDNEQFF. CDR3 bases: TGTGCCAGCAGTGAAGCGGCGGCCGAAACCAGGGCCCGCTACGACAATGAGCAGTTCTTC.

V and J are TRBV5-4 and TRBJ1-2, with TRBD1 as a possible D gene (5 bases). Trimming took off 6 bases at V and 6 bases at J, with 21 bases between the two ends. CDR3 size: 15 residues. Germline V lookup: CDR1 SGHNT, CDR2 YYREEE (reference sequence). CDR3 region: CASTSAGWSSDGYTF. The CDR3 bases are TGTGCCAGCACCTCAGCAGGGTGGTCCTCGGATGGCTACACCTTC.

The table lists this clonotype with many counts. The chain uses TRBV6-2 or TRBV6-3 and TRBJ1-1; D is perhaps TRBD1 (5 bases). With 2 bases removed from V and 5 bases from J, the gap between germline ends came to 15 bases. From germline, CDR1 is MNHEY and CDR2 SVGEGT. The CDR3 spans 15 residues. As DNA, the CDR3 is TGTGCCAGCAGTTACCCCGAGACACAGGCAACTGAAGCTTTCTTT. This translates into CASSYPETQATEAFF.

The V and J genes are TRBV27 and TRBJ1-5; TRBD1 aligns across 7 bases. Germline V CDR1 and CDR2: MNHEY, SMNVEV (reference sequence). The CDR3 is made up of 14 amino acids. J gave up 0 bases and V 6 bases, and 2 bases lay outside the gene matches. CDR3 DNA: TGTGCCAGCAGACAGGGGTCTAGCAATCAGCCCCAGCATTTT. This gives the protein CASRQGSSNQPQHF.

This clonotype was seen ten or more times. This rearrangement joins TRBV6-5 to TRBJ1-1; the D is unclear. CDR1 MNHEY and CDR2 SVGAGI come from the germline V gene. CDR3 size: 13 residues. Deletions cut 6 bases from V and 9 bases from J, with 17 bases between. CDR3 loop: CASSSGTQFQAFF. The CDR3 DNA sequence: TGTGCCAGCAGCTCCGGCACTCAGTTTCAAGCTTTCTTT.

This clonotype was found once. V usage is TRBV7-9 and J usage is TRBJ2-1, with 10 bases identical to TRBD2. V was pared by 6 bases and J by 0 bases, with 8 bases of the junction left unmatched. Per the germline V gene, CDR1 is SEHNR and CDR2 is FQNEAQ (reference sequence). CDR3 length: 17 residues. The CDR3 sequence is CASSFGLAESSYNEQFF. The CDR3 bases are TGTGCCAGCAGTTTCGGACTAGCGGAGAGCTCCTACAATGAGCAGTTCTTC.

This clonotype was seen many times. The chain is built from TRBV7-2 and TRBJ1-6; TRBD1 is a possible D gene (5 bases). V shed 1 base and J shed 7 bases, with 11 bases lying between them. This CDR3 comprises 15 residues. Germline V gene lookup returns CDR1 SGHTA and CDR2 FQGNSA. In nucleotides, the CDR3 is TGTGCCAGCAGCTTAGAGGGGACGGCAAATTCACCCCTCCACTTT. Its protein is CASSLEGTANSPLHF.